The 13 T cell receptor beta chains below were found in one sample sequenced in a study of T cell repertoires in cytomegalovirus infection. These receptors' targets are unknown. Using its own MiXCR run on the reads, TCRdb lists one record per CDR3 protein. The sample includes about 700,000 distinct CDR3 sequences, 30% to 40% of them seen just once. The sample was cultured PBMCs, taken from culture after CMV antigen stimulation. These receptors were taken from a human donor in good health (CMV status not recorded). Some clones in this sample may be carry-over from other donors' samples.

The V and J genes are TRBV18 and TRBJ2-5, with 11 bases aligning to TRBD2. V gave up 3 bases and J gave up 2 bases; unmatched junction bases: 14. Germline V gene lookup returns CDR1 KGHSH and CDR2 LQKENI. CDR3 length: 19 amino acids. CDR3 DNA sequence: TGTGCCAGCTCACCCAGGTTGGCTAGCGGGAGGAGTTTGCAAGAGACCCAGTACTTC. Amino acids: CASSPRLASGRSLQETQYF.

This chain connects TRBV5-5 to TRBJ2-7; 10 bases align to TRBD2. Germline lookup yields CDR1 SGHKS and CDR2 YYEKEE (reference sequence). The CDR3 has 15 residues. The V segment lost 4 bases and the J segment 0 bases; nucleotides outside the gene matches: 4. The CDR3 protein is CASSDASGSSYEQYF. The CDR3, as DNA: TGTGCCAGCAGCGATGCTAGCGGGAGCTCCTACGAGCAGTACTTC.

The chain recombines TRBV2 with TRBJ2-4, with no clear D. Trimming removed 3 bases from V and 0 bases from J, with 12 bases in between. Germline assignment: CDR1 SNHLY and CDR2 FYNNEI. The CDR3 spans 16 residues. This chain's CDR3 is CASSDRGPRAKNIQYF. Written as DNA, the CDR3 is TGTGCCAGCAGTGACCGAGGCCCGCGAGCCAAAAACATTCAGTACTTC.

This clonotype appeared a few times. The chain couples TRBV7-2 to TRBJ2-1, with D tentatively TRBD2 (6 bases). This CDR3 comprises 17 residues. The V and J ends lost 1 base and 1 base respectively, with 14 bases between them. Germline V gene sequence: CDR1 SGHTA, CDR2 FQGNSA. The CDR3 loop is CASSLVFAGWSYNEQFF. The CDR3 DNA sequence: TGTGCCAGCAGCTTAGTCTTTGCGGGATGGTCCTACAATGAGCAGTTCTTC.

The chain recombines TRBV7-9 with TRBJ2-2; D unresolved. The CDR3 loop spans 14 amino acids. V gave up 5 bases and J gave up 3 bases, with 10 bases separating them. Germline CDR1 and CDR2: SEHNR and FQNEAQ (reference sequence). CDR3 in amino acids: CASSPSYDTGELFF. The CDR3 DNA reads TGTGCCAGCAGCCCATCCTACGACACCGGGGAGCTGTTTTTT.

The CDR3: CASRASGAGTDTQYF. DNA of the CDR3: TGTGCCAGCCGAGCTAGCGGGGCCGGCACAGATACGCAGTATTTT. The chain carries TRBV28 and TRBJ2-3; 9 bases line up with TRBD2. Per germline, CDR1 MDHEN and CDR2 SYDVKM. J lost 1 base, V lost 8 bases, and 7 bases had no gene match. The CDR3 runs 15 residues.

This chain's CDR3 is CASSLGAIDRARYGYTF. CDR3 bases: TGCGCCAGCAGCTTGGGGGCCATCGACAGGGCGCGGTATGGCTACACCTTC. The V and J genes are TRBV5-1 and TRBJ1-2; TRBD1 agrees at 7 bases. V lost 0 bases, J lost 5 bases, and 13 bases stayed unmatched. Germline CDR1 is SGHRS and CDR2 is YFSETQ. This CDR3 comprises 17 residues.

The chain links TRBV10-3 to TRBJ2-2; TRBD1 or TRBD2 may be the D gene (5 bases each). The germline V gene encodes CDR1 ENHRY and CDR2 SYGVKD. V was clipped by 11 bases and J by 2 bases, with 24 bases between them. This CDR3 is 17 amino acids long. CDR3 amino acids: CAATVGSWGPNTGELFF. The CDR3 bases are TGTGCCGCCACGGTCGGGTCGTGGGGACCTAACACCGGGGAGCTGTTTTTT.

This chain joins TRBV10-3 and TRBJ2-1, with D tentatively TRBD1 or TRBD2 (7 bases each). Per the germline V gene, CDR1 is ENHRY and CDR2 is SYGVKD. The CDR3 is made up of 16 amino acids. V lost 3 bases, J lost 0 bases, and 12 bases lay in between. CDR3 region: CAISEGRGLSYNEQFF. In DNA form, the CDR3 reads TGTGCCATCAGTGAAGGGAGGGGGCTCTCCTACAATGAGCAGTTCTTC.

This clonotype was seen ten or more times. The chain carries TRBV7-2 and TRBJ1-2; D remains ambiguous. The V end was cut by 1 base, the J end by 5 bases, with 14 bases between. Germline CDR1 and CDR2: SGHTA and FQGNSA. This CDR3 spans 15 amino acids. CDR3 region: CASSLVGLAEYGYTF. CDR3 DNA: TGTGCCAGCAGCTTAGTTGGTTTGGCTGAGTATGGCTACACCTTC.

This clonotype was observed a few times. The V gene is TRBV6-1, the J gene TRBJ2-3; no definite D call. The ends were cut back, 7 bases at V and 11 bases at J, with 16 bases in the middle. CDR1 MNHNS and CDR2 SASEGT come from the germline V gene. The CDR3 is 12 residues long. CDR3 sequence (DNA): TGTGCCAGCATCTCGTCGGCAGTGAGGCAGTATTTT. It is translated as CASISSAVRQYF.

This chain links TRBV20-1 with TRBJ1-3; D gene ambiguous. V was shortened by 1 base and J by 4 bases, with 14 bases between the two germline ends. The CDR3 is 15 residues long. Germline assignment: CDR1 DFQATT and CDR2 SNEGSKA (reference sequence). CDR3 loop: CSARGPPDIGNTIYF. CDR3 in DNA: TGCAGTGCTAGAGGGCCTCCCGATATCGGAAACACCATATATTTT.

This clonotype was detected a few times. The chain has TRBV19 and TRBJ2-1, with 9 bases lining up with TRBD2. Trimming at V came to 4 bases and at J to 6 bases, leaving 4 bases not matched to a gene. The CDR3 has 14 amino acids. Germline CDR1 is LNHDA and CDR2 is SQIVND (reference sequence). As DNA, the CDR3 is TGTGCCAGTAGTAAGGGACTAGCCTTCAATGAGCAGTTCTTC. It translates to CASSKGLAFNEQFF.